The rows below give T cell receptor beta chains drawn from one sample of a study of blood T cells in healthy people across ages. TCRdb processed the 5' RACE reads anew with MiXCR; each CDR3 protein has one entry. The data hold approximately 780,000 distinct CDR3 sequences, with roughly 24% observed a single time. These data also formed part of another study, on T cells of mothers and their children.

The sample was blood. All receptors come from a boy aged 10-17 years in good health. The CDR3 runs from the conserved cysteine through the conserved F or W. D genes are given only for firm matches. The size field is filled for only some rows; it gives once, few, many or a size class.

clone size: NA
J gene: TRBJ2-5
D gene: NA
V gene: TRBV6-5
CDR3 protein: CASRRIIQETQYF
CDR3 DNA: TGTGCCAGCAGGAGAATAATTCAAGAGACCCAGTACTTC

clone size: few
J gene: TRBJ2-1
D gene: TRBD2
V gene: TRBV4-1
CDR3 protein: CASSQGGGSSYNEQFF
CDR3 DNA: TGCGCCAGCAGCCAAGGCGGGGGGAGCTCCTACAATGAGCAGTTCTTC

clone size: NA
J gene: TRBJ2-7
D gene: NA
V gene: TRBV25-1
CDR3 protein: CASSESGPGYEQYF
CDR3 DNA: TGTGCCAGCAGTGAATCAGGGCCGGGCTACGAGCAGTACTTC

clone size: NA
J gene: TRBJ1-2
D gene: NA
V gene: TRBV20-1
CDR3 protein: CSARDTLSPFYGYTF
CDR3 DNA: TGCAGTGCTAGAGATACCCTCAGTCCCTTCTATGGCTACACCTTC

clone size: few
J gene: TRBJ2-3
D gene: NA
V gene: TRBV5-1
CDR3 protein: CASSLGQGGGADTQYF
CDR3 DNA: TGCGCCAGCAGCTTGGGGCAGGGCGGAGGCGCAGATACGCAGTATTTT

clone size: NA
J gene: TRBJ2-1
D gene: NA
V gene: TRBV12-3/TRBV12-4
CDR3 protein: CASRTDSSLYNEQFF
CDR3 DNA: TGTGCCAGCAGAACGGACTCTAGCCTCTACAATGAGCAGTTCTTC

clone size: NA
J gene: TRBJ2-5
D gene: TRBD1
V gene: TRBV6-5
CDR3 protein: CASSYSMTAGGVQETQYF
CDR3 DNA: TGTGCCAGCAGTTACTCGATGACGGCAGGGGGTGTACAAGAGACCCAGTACTTC

clone size: NA
J gene: TRBJ1-5
D gene: NA
V gene: TRBV21-1
CDR3 protein: CASPPLDQPQHF
CDR3 DNA: TGTGCCAGCCCCCCCCTAGATCAGCCCCAGCATTTT

clone size: few
J gene: TRBJ2-7
D gene: TRBD2
V gene: TRBV12-3/TRBV12-4
CDR3 protein: CASPTQPSGGYEQYF
CDR3 DNA: TGTGCCAGCCCCACTCAGCCTAGCGGGGGCTACGAGCAGTACTTC

clone size: NA
J gene: TRBJ2-7
D gene: NA
V gene: TRBV18
CDR3 protein: CASSPGQGGDEQYF
CDR3 DNA: TGTGCCAGCTCACCCGGGCAGGGTGGGGACGAGCAGTACTTC

clone size: NA
J gene: TRBJ2-1
D gene: TRBD2
V gene: TRBV27
CDR3 protein: CASSLGTSGRNEQFF
CDR3 DNA: TGTGCCAGCAGTTTAGGGACTAGCGGGAGGAATGAGCAGTTCTTC

clone size: NA
J gene: TRBJ1-2
D gene: NA
V gene: TRBV5-5
CDR3 protein: CASSPAWGNYGYTF
CDR3 DNA: TGTGCCAGCAGCCCTGCATGGGGAAACTATGGCTACACCTTC

clone size: NA
J gene: TRBJ2-3
D gene: NA
V gene: TRBV7-2
CDR3 protein: CASSQNGPTGTDTQYF
CDR3 DNA: TGTGCCAGCAGCCAAAACGGACCAACGGGGACAGATACGCAGTATTTT

clone size: few
J gene: TRBJ1-4
D gene: NA
V gene: TRBV28
CDR3 protein: CASSLPQGNEKLFF
CDR3 DNA: TGTGCCAGCAGTTTACCGCAGGGCAATGAAAAACTGTTTTTT

clone size: few
J gene: TRBJ2-5
D gene: NA
V gene: TRBV19
CDR3 protein: CASSWAGQETQYF
CDR3 DNA: TGTGCCAGTAGCTGGGCAGGGCAAGAGACCCAGTACTTC

clone size: few
J gene: TRBJ2-1
D gene: TRBD2
V gene: TRBV3-1
CDR3 protein: CASSAGGSCNEQFF
CDR3 DNA: TGTGCCAGCAGCGCGGGGGGTTCCTGCAATGAGCAGTTCTTC

clone size: NA
J gene: TRBJ2-1
D gene: TRBD1
V gene: TRBV20-1
CDR3 protein: CSASRGTGVNEQFF
CDR3 DNA: TGCAGTGCTAGTAGGGGGACAGGGGTCAATGAGCAGTTCTTC

clone size: few
J gene: TRBJ2-6
D gene: TRBD1
V gene: TRBV4-1
CDR3 protein: CASSQFRDRSSGANVLTF
CDR3 DNA: TGCGCCAGCAGCCAATTCCGGGACAGGAGCTCTGGGGCCAACGTCCTGACTTTC

clone size: few
J gene: TRBJ2-3
D gene: NA
V gene: TRBV4-2
CDR3 protein: CASSQDPGIADTQYF
CDR3 DNA: TGTGCCAGCAGCCAAGATCCAGGAATCGCAGATACGCAGTATTTT

clone size: few
J gene: TRBJ2-5
D gene: NA
V gene: TRBV20-1
CDR3 protein: CSARSDQETQYF
CDR3 DNA: TGCAGTGCTAGGTCGGACCAAGAGACCCAGTACTTC

clone size: few
J gene: TRBJ2-3
D gene: NA
V gene: TRBV29-1
CDR3 protein: CSVEEGAGNTDTQYF
CDR3 DNA: TGCAGCGTTGAAGAAGGCGCGGGAAACACAGATACGCAGTATTTT

clone size: few
J gene: TRBJ2-3
D gene: NA
V gene: TRBV11-2
CDR3 protein: CASSLGGLGTDTQYF
CDR3 DNA: TGTGCCAGCAGCTTAGGGGGGCTCGGAACAGATACGCAGTATTTT

clone size: NA
J gene: TRBJ1-4
D gene: TRBD1
V gene: TRBV5-1
CDR3 protein: CASSPGDRKNEKLFF
CDR3 DNA: TGCGCCAGCAGCCCGGGGGACAGGAAGAATGAAAAACTGTTTTTT

clone size: NA
J gene: TRBJ2-1
D gene: TRBD1
V gene: TRBV6-5
CDR3 protein: CASSNRDRAYYEQFF
CDR3 DNA: TGTGCCAGCAGTAACCGGGACAGGGCGTACTATGAGCAGTTCTTC

clone size: NA
J gene: TRBJ2-7
D gene: NA
V gene: TRBV20-1
CDR3 protein: CSARDRAVVYEQYF
CDR3 DNA: TGCAGTGCTAGAGACCGAGCCGTCGTCTACGAGCAGTACTTC

clone size: few
J gene: TRBJ1-2
D gene: NA
V gene: TRBV12-3/TRBV12-4
CDR3 protein: CASSQGVDYGCTF
CDR3 DNA: TGTGCCAGCAGCCAGGGAGTGGACTATGGCTGCACCTTC

clone size: NA
J gene: TRBJ2-5
D gene: TRBD2
V gene: TRBV10-3
CDR3 protein: CATHSTSGEETQYF
CDR3 DNA: TGTGCCACTCACTCGACTAGCGGGGAGGAGACCCAGTACTTC

clone size: NA
J gene: TRBJ2-1
D gene: NA
V gene: TRBV19
CDR3 protein: CASNQGSSYNEQFF
CDR3 DNA: TGTGCCAGTAACCAGGGGAGCTCCTACAATGAGCAGTTCTTC

clone size: few
J gene: TRBJ2-5
D gene: TRBD1
V gene: TRBV20-1
CDR3 protein: CSARQGQSRETQYF
CDR3 DNA: TGCAGTGCAAGACAGGGGCAGTCGAGAGAGACCCAGTACTTC

clone size: NA
J gene: TRBJ2-6
D gene: NA
V gene: TRBV2
CDR3 protein: CASSSPDGAWANVLTF
CDR3 DNA: TGTGCCAGCAGTTCCCCCGACGGGGCATGGGCCAACGTCCTGACTTTC

clone size: NA
J gene: TRBJ2-5
D gene: NA
V gene: TRBV7-7
CDR3 protein: CASSLESGSQETQYF
CDR3 DNA: TGTGCTAGCAGCTTAGAGTCCGGAAGCCAAGAGACCCAGTACTTC

clone size: NA
J gene: TRBJ2-7
D gene: TRBD2
V gene: TRBV11-2
CDR3 protein: CASSPLYGRGSYEQYF
CDR3 DNA: TGTGCCAGCAGCCCCCTATATGGGCGGGGGTCCTACGAGCAGTACTTC

clone size: NA
J gene: TRBJ2-1
D gene: TRBD1
V gene: TRBV29-1
CDR3 protein: CSVNRGWEQFF
CDR3 DNA: TGCAGCGTTAACAGGGGATGGGAGCAGTTCTTC

clone size: NA
J gene: TRBJ1-1
D gene: TRBD1
V gene: TRBV6-5
CDR3 protein: CASSYSLAGGNTEAFF
CDR3 DNA: TGTGCCAGCAGTTACTCATTGGCAGGGGGGAACACTGAAGCTTTCTTT

clone size: few
J gene: TRBJ2-1
D gene: NA
V gene: TRBV6-4
CDR3 protein: CASSLNWDEQFF
CDR3 DNA: TGTGCCAGCAGCTTAAACTGGGATGAGCAGTTCTTC

clone size: few
J gene: TRBJ2-3
D gene: TRBD1
V gene: TRBV28
CDR3 protein: CAGSPGTATVNTQYF
CDR3 DNA: TGTGCCGGCAGCCCCGGGACAGCCACGGTTAATACGCAGTATTTT